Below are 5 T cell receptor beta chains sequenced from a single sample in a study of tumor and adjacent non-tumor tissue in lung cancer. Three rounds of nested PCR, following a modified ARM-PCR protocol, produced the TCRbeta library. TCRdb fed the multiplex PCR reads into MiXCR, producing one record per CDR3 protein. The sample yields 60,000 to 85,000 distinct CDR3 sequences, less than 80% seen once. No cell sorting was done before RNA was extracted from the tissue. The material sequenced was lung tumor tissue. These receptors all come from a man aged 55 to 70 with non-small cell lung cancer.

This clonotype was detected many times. CDR3 bases: TGCAGTGCTAGGGGGGTGGGGAGGGGCTGGGATAAAAGCAATCAGCCCCAGCATTTT. Its translation is CSARGVGRGWDKSNQPQHF. The V gene is TRBV20-1, the J gene TRBJ1-5; D possibly corresponds to TRBD1 (5 bases). Trimming pared 3 bases from V and 1 base from J, leaving 25 bases between. CDR3 length: 19 residues. Germline CDR1 is DFQATT and CDR2 is SNEGSKA (reference sequence).

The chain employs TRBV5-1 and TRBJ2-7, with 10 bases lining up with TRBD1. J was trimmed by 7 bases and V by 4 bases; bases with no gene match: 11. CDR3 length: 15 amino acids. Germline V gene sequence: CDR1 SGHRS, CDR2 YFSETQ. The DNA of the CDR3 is TGCGCCAGCAGCCCGGGAGTCGGGACAGGGGAAGAGCAGTACTTC. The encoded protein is CASSPGVGTGEEQYF.

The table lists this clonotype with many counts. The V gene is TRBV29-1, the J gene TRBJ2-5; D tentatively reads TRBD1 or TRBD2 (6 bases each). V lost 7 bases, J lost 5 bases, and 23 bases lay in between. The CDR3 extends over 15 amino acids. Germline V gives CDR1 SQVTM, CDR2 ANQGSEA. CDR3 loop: CSAMKGGVTGETQYF. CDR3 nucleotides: TGCAGCGCCATGAAGGGGGGAGTGACTGGGGAGACCCAGTACTTC.

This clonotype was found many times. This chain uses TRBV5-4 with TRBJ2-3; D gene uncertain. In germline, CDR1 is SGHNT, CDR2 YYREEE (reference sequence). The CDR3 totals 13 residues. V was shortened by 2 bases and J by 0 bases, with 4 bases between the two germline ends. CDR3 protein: CASSLDSTDTQYF. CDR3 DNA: TGTGCCAGCAGCTTAGATAGCACAGATACGCAGTATTTT.

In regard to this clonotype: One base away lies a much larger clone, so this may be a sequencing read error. In DNA form, the CDR3 reads TGTGCCAGGGTGTTAGAATCTTACGAGCAGTACTTC. It specifies CARVLESYEQYF. This sequence joins TRBV28 and TRBJ2-7; no firm D call. V shed 9 bases and J shed 4 bases, with 13 bases lying between them. Per germline, CDR1 MDHEN and CDR2 SYDVKM. The CDR3 has 12 residues. The complete variable domain, with remaining parts taken from reference TRBV28 and TRBJ2-7, reads DVKVTQSSRYLVKRTGEKVFLECVQDMDHENMFWYRQDPGLGLRLIYFSYDVKMKEKGDIPEGYSVSREKKERFSLILESASTNQTSMYLCARVLESYEQYFGPGTRLTVT.